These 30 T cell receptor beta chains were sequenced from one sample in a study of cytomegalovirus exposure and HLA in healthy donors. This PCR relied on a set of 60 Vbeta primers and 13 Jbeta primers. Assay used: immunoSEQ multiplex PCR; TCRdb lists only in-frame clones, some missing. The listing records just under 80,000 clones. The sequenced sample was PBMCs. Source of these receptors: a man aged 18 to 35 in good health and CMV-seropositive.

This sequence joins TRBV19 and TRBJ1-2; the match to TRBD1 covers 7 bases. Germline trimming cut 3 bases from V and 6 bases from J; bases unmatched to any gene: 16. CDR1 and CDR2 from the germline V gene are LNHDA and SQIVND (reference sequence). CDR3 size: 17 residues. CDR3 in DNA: TGTGCCAGTAGTATTTATCATGGGACAGCTACGTGGCATGGCTACACCTTC. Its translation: CASSIYHGTATWHGYTF.

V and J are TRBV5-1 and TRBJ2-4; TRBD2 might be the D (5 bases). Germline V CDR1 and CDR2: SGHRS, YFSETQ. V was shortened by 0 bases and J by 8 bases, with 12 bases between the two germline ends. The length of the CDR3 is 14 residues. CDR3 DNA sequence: TGCGCCAGCAGCTTGGTGGGCCCCGGGGACATTCAGTACTTC. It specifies CASSLVGPGDIQYF. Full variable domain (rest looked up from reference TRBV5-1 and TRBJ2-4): KAGVTQTPRYLIKTRGQQVTLSCSPISGHRSVSWYQQTPGQGLQFLFEYFSETQRNKGNFPGRFSGRQFSNSRSEMNVSTLELGDSALYLCASSLVGPGDIQYFGAGTRLSVL.

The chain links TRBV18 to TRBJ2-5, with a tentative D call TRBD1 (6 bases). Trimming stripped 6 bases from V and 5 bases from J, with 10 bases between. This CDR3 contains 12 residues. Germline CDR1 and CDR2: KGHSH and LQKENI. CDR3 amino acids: CASSDRWETQYF. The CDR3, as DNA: TGTGCCAGCTCCGACAGGTGGGAGACCCAGTACTTC.

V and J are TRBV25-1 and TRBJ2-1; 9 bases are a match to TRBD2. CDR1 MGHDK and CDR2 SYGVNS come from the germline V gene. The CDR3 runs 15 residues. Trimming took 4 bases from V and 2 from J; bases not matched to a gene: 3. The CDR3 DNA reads TGTGCCAGCAGTGGACTAGCGGAAGCCTACAATGAGCAGTTCTTC. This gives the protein CASSGLAEAYNEQFF.

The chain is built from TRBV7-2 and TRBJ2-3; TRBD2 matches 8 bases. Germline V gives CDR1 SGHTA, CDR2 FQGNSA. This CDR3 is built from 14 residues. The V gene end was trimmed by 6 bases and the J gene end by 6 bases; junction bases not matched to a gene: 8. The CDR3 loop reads CASRRLARADTQYF. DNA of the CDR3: TGTGCCAGCAGGAGACTAGCGCGAGCGGATACGCAGTATTTT.

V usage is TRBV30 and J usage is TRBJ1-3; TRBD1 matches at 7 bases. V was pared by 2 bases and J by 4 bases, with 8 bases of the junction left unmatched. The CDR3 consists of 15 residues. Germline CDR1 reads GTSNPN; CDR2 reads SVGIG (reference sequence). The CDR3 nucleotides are TGTGCCTGGAGTTCCACAGGGGCGCCCGGAAACACCATATATTTT. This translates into CAWSSTGAPGNTIYF.

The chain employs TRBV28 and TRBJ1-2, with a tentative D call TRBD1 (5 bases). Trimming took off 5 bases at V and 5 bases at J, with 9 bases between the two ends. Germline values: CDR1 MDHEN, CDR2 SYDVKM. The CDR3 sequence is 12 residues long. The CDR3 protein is CASSAQGYGYTF. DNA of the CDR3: TGTGCCAGCAGTGCCCAGGGATATGGCTACACCTTC.

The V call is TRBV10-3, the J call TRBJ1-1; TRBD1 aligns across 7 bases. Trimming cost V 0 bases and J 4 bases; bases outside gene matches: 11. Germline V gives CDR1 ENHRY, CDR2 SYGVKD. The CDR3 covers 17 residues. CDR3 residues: CAISESRGTGAPTEAFF. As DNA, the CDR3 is TGTGCCATCAGTGAGTCGAGGGGAACAGGGGCCCCCACTGAAGCTTTCTTT.

CDR3 residues: CASSFNRDSHEQYF. Written as DNA, the CDR3 is TGTGCCAGCAGCTTTAACAGGGATTCCCACGAGCAGTACTTC. V and J are TRBV11-3 and TRBJ2-7; D perhaps matches TRBD1 (6 bases). The CDR3 loop spans 14 amino acids. Germline V lookup: CDR1 SGHNT, CDR2 YENEEA. Trimming removed 3 bases from V and 5 bases from J, with 14 bases in between.

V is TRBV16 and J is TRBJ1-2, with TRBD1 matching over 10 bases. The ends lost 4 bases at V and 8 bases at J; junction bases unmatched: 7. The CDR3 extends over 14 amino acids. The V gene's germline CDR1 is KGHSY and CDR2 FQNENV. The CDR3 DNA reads TGTGCCAGCAGCCCCCGACAGGGGGCGACGGGCTACACCTTC. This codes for CASSPRQGATGYTF.

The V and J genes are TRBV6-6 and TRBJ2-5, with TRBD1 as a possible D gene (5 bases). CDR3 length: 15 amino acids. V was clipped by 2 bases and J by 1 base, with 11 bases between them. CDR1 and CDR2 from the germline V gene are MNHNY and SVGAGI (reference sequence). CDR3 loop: CASSYLGALQETQYF. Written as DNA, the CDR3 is TGTGCCAGCAGTTACCTAGGGGCCCTCCAAGAGACCCAGTACTTC.

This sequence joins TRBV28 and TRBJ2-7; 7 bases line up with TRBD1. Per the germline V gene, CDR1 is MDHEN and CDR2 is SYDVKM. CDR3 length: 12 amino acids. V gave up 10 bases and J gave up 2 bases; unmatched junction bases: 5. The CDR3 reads CATTDRAYEQYF. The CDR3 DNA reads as TGTGCCACTACAGACAGGGCCTACGAGCAGTACTTC.

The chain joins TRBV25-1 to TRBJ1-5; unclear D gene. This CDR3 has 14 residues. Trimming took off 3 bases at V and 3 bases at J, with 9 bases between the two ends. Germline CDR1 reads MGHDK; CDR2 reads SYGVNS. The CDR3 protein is CASSDSGNNQPQHF. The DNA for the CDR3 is TGTGCCAGCAGTGACTCGGGAAACAATCAGCCCCAGCATTTT. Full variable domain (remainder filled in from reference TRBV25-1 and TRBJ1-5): EADIYQTPRYLVIGTGKKITLECSQTMGHDKMYWYQQDPGMELHLIHYSYGVNSTEKGDLSSESTVSRIRTEHFPLTLESARPSHTSQYLCASSDSGNNQPQHFGDGTRLSIL.

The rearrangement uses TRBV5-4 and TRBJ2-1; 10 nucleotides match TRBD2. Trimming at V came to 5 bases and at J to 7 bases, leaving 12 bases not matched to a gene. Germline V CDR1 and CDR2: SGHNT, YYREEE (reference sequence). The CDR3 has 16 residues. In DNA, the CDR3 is TGTGCCAGCAGTGTGGGGCTAGCGGGAGAGGTTAATGAGCAGTTCTTC. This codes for CASSVGLAGEVNEQFF.

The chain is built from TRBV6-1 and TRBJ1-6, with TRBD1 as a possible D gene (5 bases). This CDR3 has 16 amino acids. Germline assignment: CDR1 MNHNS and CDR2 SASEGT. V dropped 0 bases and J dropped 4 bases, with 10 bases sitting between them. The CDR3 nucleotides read TGTGCCAGCAGTGAAGCTCGGGGGGAGTATAATTCACCCCTCCACTTT. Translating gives CASSEARGEYNSPLHF.

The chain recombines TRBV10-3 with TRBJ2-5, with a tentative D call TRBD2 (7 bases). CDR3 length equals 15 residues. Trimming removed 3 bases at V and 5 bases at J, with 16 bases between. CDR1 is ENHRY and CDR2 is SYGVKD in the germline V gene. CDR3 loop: CAISEQTGGRETQYF. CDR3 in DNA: TGTGCCATCAGTGAACAAACGGGGGGCCGGGAGACCCAGTACTTC.

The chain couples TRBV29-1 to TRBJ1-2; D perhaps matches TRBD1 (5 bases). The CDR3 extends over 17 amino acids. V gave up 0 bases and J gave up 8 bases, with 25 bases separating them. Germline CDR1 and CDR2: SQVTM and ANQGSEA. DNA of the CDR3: TGCAGCGTTGAAGATCATGGGCGACAGCCTACCGGCTGGGGCTACACCTTC. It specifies CSVEDHGRQPTGWGYTF.

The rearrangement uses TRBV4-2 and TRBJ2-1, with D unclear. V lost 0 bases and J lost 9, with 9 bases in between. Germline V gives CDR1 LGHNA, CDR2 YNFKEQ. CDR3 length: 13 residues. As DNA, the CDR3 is TGTGCCAGCAGCCAAGATGTGTCTCTTGAGCAGTTCTTC. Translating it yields CASSQDVSLEQFF.

CDR3 DNA: TGTGCCATCAGTGAGTCGTATCGGGGTTCTAACTATGGCTACACCTTC. Protein sequence: CAISESYRGSNYGYTF. The chain has TRBV10-3 and TRBJ1-2, with D unresolved. With 0 bases removed from V and 0 bases from J, the gap between germline ends came to 11 bases. CDR3 length: 16 residues. Germline V CDR1 and CDR2: ENHRY, SYGVKD.

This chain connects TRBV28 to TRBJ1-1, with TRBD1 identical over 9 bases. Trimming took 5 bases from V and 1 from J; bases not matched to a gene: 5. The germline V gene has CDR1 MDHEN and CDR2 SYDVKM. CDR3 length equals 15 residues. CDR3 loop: CASSPRTGANTEAFF. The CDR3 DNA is TGTGCCAGCAGTCCTCGGACAGGGGCGAACACTGAAGCTTTCTTT. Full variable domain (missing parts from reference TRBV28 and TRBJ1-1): DVKVTQSSRYLVKRTGEKVFLECVQDMDHENMFWYRQDPGLGLRLIYFSYDVKMKEKGDIPEGYSVSREKKERFSLILESASTNQTSMYLCASSPRTGANTEAFFGQGTRLTVV.

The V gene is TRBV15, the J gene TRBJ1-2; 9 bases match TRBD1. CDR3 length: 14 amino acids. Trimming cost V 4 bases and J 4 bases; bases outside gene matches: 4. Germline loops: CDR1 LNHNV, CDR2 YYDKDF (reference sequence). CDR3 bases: TGTGCCACCAGCATACCGGGACAGGGCTATGGCTACACCTTC. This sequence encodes CATSIPGQGYGYTF. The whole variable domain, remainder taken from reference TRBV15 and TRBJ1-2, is DAMVIQNPRYQVTQFGKPVTLSCSQTLNHNVMYWYQQKSSQAPKLLFHYYDKDFNNEADTPDNFQSRRPNTSFCFLDIRSPGLGDTAMYLCATSIPGQGYGYTFGSGTRLTVV.

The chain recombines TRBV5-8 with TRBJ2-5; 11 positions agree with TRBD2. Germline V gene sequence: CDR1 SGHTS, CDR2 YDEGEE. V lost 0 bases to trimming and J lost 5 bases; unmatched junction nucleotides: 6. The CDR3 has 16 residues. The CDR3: CASSLVAGGLSETQYF. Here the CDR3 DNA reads TGTGCCAGCAGCTTGGTAGCGGGAGGGCTGTCTGAGACCCAGTACTTC.

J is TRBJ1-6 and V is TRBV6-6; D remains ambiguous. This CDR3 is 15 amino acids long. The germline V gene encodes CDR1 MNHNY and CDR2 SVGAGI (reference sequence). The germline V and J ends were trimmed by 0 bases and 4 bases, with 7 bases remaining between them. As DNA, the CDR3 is TGTGCCAGCAGTTACTCCCAGAAATATAATTCACCCCTCCACTTT. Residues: CASSYSQKYNSPLHF.

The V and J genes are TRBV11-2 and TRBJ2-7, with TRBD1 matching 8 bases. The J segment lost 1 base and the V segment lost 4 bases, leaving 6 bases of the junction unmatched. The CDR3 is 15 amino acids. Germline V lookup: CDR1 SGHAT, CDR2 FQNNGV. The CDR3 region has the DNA TGTGCCAGCAGCTCCACAGGGGGAGGTTCCTACGAGCAGTACTTC. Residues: CASSSTGGGSYEQYF.

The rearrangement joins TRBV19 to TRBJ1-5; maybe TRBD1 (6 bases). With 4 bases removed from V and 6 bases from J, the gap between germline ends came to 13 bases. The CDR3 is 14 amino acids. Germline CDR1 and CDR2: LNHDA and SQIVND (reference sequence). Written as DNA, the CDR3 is TGTGCCAGTAGTAAAAACAGGGAAGGTCAGCCCCAGCATTTT. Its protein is CASSKNREGQPQHF.

The CDR3 nucleotides read TGTGCCAGCAGAACGTTAGTGTCTGTTGATGGCTACACCTTC. Residues: CASRTLVSVDGYTF. The chain couples TRBV6-5 to TRBJ1-2; D unclear. Germline CDR1 reads MNHEY; CDR2 reads SVGAGI. Trimming removed 6 bases from V and 6 bases from J, with 17 bases in between. The CDR3 contains 14 residues.

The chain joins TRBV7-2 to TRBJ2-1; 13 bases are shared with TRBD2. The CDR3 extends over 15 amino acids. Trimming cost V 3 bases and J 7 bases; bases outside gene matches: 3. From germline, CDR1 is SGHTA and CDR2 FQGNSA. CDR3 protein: CASSLGLAGINEQFF. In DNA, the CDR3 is TGTGCCAGCAGCTTGGGACTAGCGGGGATTAATGAGCAGTTCTTC.

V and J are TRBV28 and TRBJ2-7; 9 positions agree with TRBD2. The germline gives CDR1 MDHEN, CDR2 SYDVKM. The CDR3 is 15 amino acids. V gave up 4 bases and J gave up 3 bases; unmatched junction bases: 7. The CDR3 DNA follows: TGTGCCAGCAGTTATCCGGGACTAGCCGGCTACGAGCAGTACTTC. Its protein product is CASSYPGLAGYEQYF. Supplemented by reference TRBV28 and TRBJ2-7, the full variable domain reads DVKVTQSSRYLVKRTGEKVFLECVQDMDHENMFWYRQDPGLGLRLIYFSYDVKMKEKGDIPEGYSVSREKKERFSLILESASTNQTSMYLCASSYPGLAGYEQYFGPGTRLTVT.

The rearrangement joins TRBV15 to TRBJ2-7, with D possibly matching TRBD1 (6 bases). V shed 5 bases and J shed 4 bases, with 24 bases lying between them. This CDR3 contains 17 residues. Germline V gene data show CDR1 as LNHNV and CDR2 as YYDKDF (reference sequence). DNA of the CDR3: TGTGCCACCAGCGGCTTAATCCGGGACACCCTATCGTACGAGCAGTACTTC. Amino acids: CATSGLIRDTLSYEQYF.

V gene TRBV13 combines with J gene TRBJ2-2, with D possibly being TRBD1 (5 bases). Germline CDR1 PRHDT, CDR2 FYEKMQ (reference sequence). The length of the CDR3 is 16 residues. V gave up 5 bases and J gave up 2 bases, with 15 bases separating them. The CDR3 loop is CASSPDKQLNTGELFF. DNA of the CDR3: TGTGCCAGCAGCCCGGACAAACAGTTAAACACCGGGGAGCTGTTTTTT.